A single sample is the source of the 15 T cell receptor beta chains below, sequenced in a study of blood T cell repertoires in COVID-19. Sequenced by immunoSEQ multiplex PCR; TCRdb stores in-frame clones only, minus some. This table has about 180,000 clones, about 81% appearing once. Sequencing was done on a sample of peripheral blood. The receptors originated from a woman in her 70s with acute or convalescent COVID-19.

The rearrangement uses TRBV5-1 and TRBJ2-3; a weak D match, TRBD1 (6 bases). Trimming cost V 0 bases and J 6 bases, with 14 bases left between them. The CDR3 is made up of 15 amino acids. CDR1 SGHRS and CDR2 YFSETQ come from the germline V gene. CDR3 sequence: CASSLGQQRGDTQYF. Written as DNA, the CDR3 is TGCGCCAGCAGCTTGGGGCAACAGAGGGGGGATACGCAGTATTTT.

This clone has more than one count but fewer than ten. The chain uses TRBV4-1 and TRBJ1-1; weak D call: TRBD1 (5 bases). Trimming pared 4 bases from V and 0 bases from J, leaving 12 bases between. The CDR3 spans 15 residues. The germline gives CDR1 MGHRA, CDR2 YSYEKL. In nucleotides, the CDR3 is TGCGCCAGCAGCCCGGGGGGTTCAATGAACACTGAAGCTTTCTTT. Protein product: CASSPGGSMNTEAFF.

To note about this clone: The same CDR3 also results from other DNA sequences found in this sample. This sequence joins TRBV3-1 (or the pseudogene TRBV3-2) and TRBJ1-2; D possibly corresponds to TRBD1 (5 bases). Germline V lookup: CDR1 LGHDT, CDR2 YNNKEL (reference sequence). The CDR3 spans 14 residues. V was cut by 4 bases and J by 1 base, with 10 bases left in between. CDR3 amino acids: CASSPRQSNYGYTF. The DNA for the CDR3 is TGTGCCAGCAGCCCCCGACAGAGTAACTATGGCTACACCTTC.

A few counts support this clone. The chain joins TRBV2 to TRBJ1-6; 7 nucleotides line up with TRBD1. V lost 5 bases, J lost 7 bases, and 11 bases stayed unmatched. The CDR3 extends over 16 amino acids. Germline CDR1 SNHLY, CDR2 FYNNEI. The CDR3 DNA reads TGTGCCAGCAGTTCTTCAGGGGGGTTCGTCAATTCACCCCTCCACTTT. It specifies CASSSSGGFVNSPLHF.

The V gene is TRBV19, the J gene TRBJ1-1, with D possibly TRBD1 on 6 matching bases. Looked up from germline, CDR1 is LNHDA and CDR2 is SQIVND (reference sequence). The CDR3 sequence is 14 residues long. V shed 5 bases and J shed 0 bases, with 10 bases lying between them. CDR3 residues: CASSEGVMNTEAFF. In DNA form, the CDR3 reads TGTGCCAGTAGTGAGGGGGTTATGAACACTGAAGCTTTCTTT.

This clone came up a few times. V gene TRBV4-2 combines with J gene TRBJ1-5, with D perhaps matching TRBD1 (5 bases). CDR3 length equals 13 residues. V was trimmed by 4 bases and J by 4 bases, leaving 8 bases between them. Germline loops: CDR1 LGHNA, CDR2 YNFKEQ. As DNA, the CDR3 is TGTGCCAGCAGCCTACAGGTGAATCAGCCCCAGCATTTT. Residues: CASSLQVNQPQHF.

V usage is TRBV18 and J usage is TRBJ2-3; 7 bases are shared with TRBD2. CDR3 length: 16 amino acids. Germline loops: CDR1 KGHSH, CDR2 LQKENI. Trimming took 4 bases from V and 0 from J; bases not matched to a gene: 7. The CDR3 is CASSRGNGGSTDTQYF. The CDR3 DNA is TGTGCCAGCTCACGAGGGAACGGGGGGAGCACAGATACGCAGTATTTT.

This chain joins TRBV14 and TRBJ2-7; D not certain. V lost 0 bases and J 3 bases, leaving 9 bases between the germline ends. This CDR3 has 14 residues. The germline V gene encodes CDR1 SGHDN and CDR2 FVKESK. The CDR3 loop reads CASSQDVLYYEQYF. The CDR3 nucleotides are TGTGCCAGCAGCCAAGATGTGTTGTACTACGAGCAGTACTTC.

The chain recombines TRBV27 with TRBJ2-1; possibly TRBD2 for D (5 bases). Trimming removed 3 bases from V and 8 bases from J, with 11 bases in between. The germline CDR1 and CDR2 sequences are MNHEY and SMNVEV (reference sequence). The CDR3 covers 13 residues. The CDR3 sequence is CASSFSGSHEQFF. For the CDR3, the DNA is TGTGCCAGCAGTTTCTCGGGGTCCCATGAGCAGTTCTTC.

The chain links TRBV21-1 to TRBJ1-2; the table names TRBD1, a call not compared with the DNA. TRBV21-1 is recorded as a pseudogene. This CDR3 has 16 amino acids. The CDR3, as DNA: TGTGCCAGCAGCATACACAAGACAGAAACAAACTATGGCTACACCTTC. This encodes CASSIHKTETNYGYTF.

The V call is TRBV7-2, the J call TRBJ1-2; tentatively, D is TRBD1 (6 bases). Germline CDR1 and CDR2: SGHTA and FQGNSA. The CDR3 extends over 14 amino acids. V lost 5 bases to trimming and J lost 4 bases, with 14 bases between them. In nucleotides, the CDR3 is TGTGCCAGCAGCGCCTTACAGGGAAGCTATGGCTACACCTTC. It is translated as CASSALQGSYGYTF.

This clone was counted between two and nine times. V usage is TRBV5-1 and J usage is TRBJ2-5; no definite D call. Germline V gene lookup returns CDR1 SGHRS and CDR2 YFSETQ. V shed 0 bases and J shed 4 bases, with 10 bases lying between them. The CDR3 sequence is 14 residues long. In nucleotides, the CDR3 is TGCGCCAGCAGCTTGGGTGAAGGAGTAGAGACCCAGTACTTC. Translating gives CASSLGEGVETQYF.

V and J are TRBV9 and TRBJ1-4, with a weak D call TRBD1 (5 bases). V lost 2 bases, J lost 8 bases, and 19 bases lay in between. CDR1 and CDR2 from the germline V gene are SGDLS and YYNGEE. The length of the CDR3 is 16 residues. The CDR3 loop is CASSVGGWGVSEKLFF. CDR3 sequence (DNA): TGTGCCAGCAGCGTCGGGGGTTGGGGGGTATCGGAAAAACTGTTTTTT.

The rearrangement links TRBV5-5 to TRBJ2-3, with 7 bases matching TRBD1. Germline loops: CDR1 SGHKS, CDR2 YYEKEE (reference sequence). CDR3 length: 14 residues. V shed 4 bases, J shed 2 bases, and the junction held 4 bases outside the gene matches. CDR3 protein: CASSTDRPTDTQYF. The CDR3 nucleotides are TGTGCCAGCAGCACGGACAGGCCCACAGATACGCAGTATTTT.

V gene TRBV18 combines with J gene TRBJ1-2; TRBD1 might be the D (5 bases). CDR3 length equals 13 residues. The germline V and J ends were trimmed by 6 bases and 4 bases, with 12 bases remaining between them. Germline V gene data show CDR1 as KGHSH and CDR2 as LQKENI. CDR3 protein: CASSPDSPYGYTF. CDR3 nucleotides: TGTGCCAGCTCTCCCGACAGCCCCTATGGCTACACCTTC. The whole variable domain, remainder taken from reference TRBV18 and TRBJ1-2, is NAGVMQNPRHLVRRRGQEARLRCSPMKGHSHVYWYRQLPEEGLKFMVYLQKENIIDESGMPKERFSAEFPKEGPSILRIQQVVRGDSAAYFCASSPDSPYGYTFGSGTRLTVV.